These 25 T cell receptor beta chains came from one sample sequenced in a study of T cells in Graves' hyperthyroidism and ophthalmopathy. Template material for amplifying TCR beta CDR3 regions consisted of RNA transcripts. Carried out on the TCR CDR3, a first-round RT-PCR used the HTBI primer set. One entry per CDR3 protein results from TCRdb running MiXCR on the multiplex PCR reads. The sample lists hundreds of thousands of distinct CDR3 sequences; approximately 13% were seen once. Sequenced input: blood. These receptors originate from a woman between 18 and 29 years old with Graves' hyperthyroidism.

At least ten counts were recorded for this clonotype. The chain couples TRBV5-1 to TRBJ2-7; 9 bases map to TRBD1. Germline assignment: CDR1 SGHRS and CDR2 YFSETQ. With V trimmed by 3 bases and J by 2 bases, 9 bases remained unmatched. The length of the CDR3 is 16 residues. CDR3 sequence reads: CASSSGRDRATYEQYF. Here the CDR3 DNA reads TGCGCCAGCAGCTCCGGCCGGGACAGGGCGACCTACGAGCAGTACTTC.

This clonotype was observed many times. The genes are TRBV5-1 and TRBJ2-5; D not certain. Germline V gives CDR1 SGHRS, CDR2 YFSETQ. This CDR3 has 15 amino acids. V was trimmed by 1 base and J by 4 bases, leaving 14 bases between them. CDR3 protein: CASSLLGGLGETQYF. In DNA form, the CDR3 reads TGCGCCAGCAGCTTGTTGGGTGGGCTGGGAGAGACCCAGTACTTC. The complete variable domain, with remaining parts taken from reference TRBV5-1 and TRBJ2-5, reads KAGVTQTPRYLIKTRGQQVTLSCSPISGHRSVSWYQQTPGQGLQFLFEYFSETQRNKGNFPGRFSGRQFSNSRSEMNVSTLELGDSALYLCASSLLGGLGETQYFGPGTRLLVL.

This clonotype appeared a few times. J is TRBJ2-1 and V is TRBV4-1; 11 bases align to TRBD2. Germline-derived CDR1 and CDR2 are MGHRA and YSYEKL. This CDR3 has 18 residues. Trimming removed 0 bases from V and 9 bases from J; junction bases left unmatched: 13. Here the CDR3 reads CASSQDRMLAGGFGEQFF. The CDR3 DNA sequence: TGCGCCAGCAGCCAAGACCGGATGCTAGCGGGAGGATTTGGTGAGCAGTTCTTC.

This clonotype was recorded at least ten times. The chain uses TRBV5-1 and TRBJ2-7, with D hard to call. Germline V lookup: CDR1 SGHRS, CDR2 YFSETQ. The V and J ends lost 1 base and 1 base respectively, with 6 bases between them. The CDR3 is made up of 13 amino acids. The CDR3 nucleotides are TGCGCCAGCAGCTTGCGGAGTTCCTACGAGCAGTACTTC. This translates into CASSLRSSYEQYF.

The J gene is TRBJ2-3, the V gene TRBV9; TRBD2 matches at 9 bases. The junction had 12 bases not matched to a gene; V was cut back by 0 bases and J by 1 base. This CDR3 comprises 19 residues. Germline V gene lookup returns CDR1 SGDLS and CDR2 YYNGEE. CDR3 amino acids: CASSVVGSGGGTRTDTQYF. The CDR3, as DNA: TGTGCCAGCAGCGTAGTGGGTAGCGGGGGAGGAACCCGCACAGATACGCAGTATTTT.

The table lists this clonotype with a few counts. The V call is TRBV18, the J call TRBJ2-3; 14 bases agree with TRBD2. J gave up 5 bases and V 3 bases, and 7 bases lay outside the gene matches. The CDR3 runs 17 residues. The germline CDR1 and CDR2 sequences are KGHSH and LQKENI. CDR3 nucleotide sequence: TGTGCCAGCTCACCGCCGGGACTAGCGGGAGTTGTAGATACGCAGTATTTT. Its protein is CASSPPGLAGVVDTQYF.

The rearrangement uses TRBV27 and TRBJ2-7; 14 nucleotides match TRBD2. With V trimmed by 5 bases and J by 7 bases, 7 bases remained unmatched. CDR1 MNHEY and CDR2 SMNVEV come from the germline V gene (reference sequence). CDR3 size: 15 residues. The CDR3 DNA reads as TGTGCCAGCAGTGCGACTAGCGGGGGGGCGGGAGAGCAGTACTTC. Its protein product is CASSATSGGAGEQYF.

This chain connects TRBV3-1 to TRBJ1-2; D gene uncertain. CDR1 LGHDT and CDR2 YNNKEL come from the germline V gene (reference sequence). The CDR3 totals 15 residues. The V gene lost 3 bases and the J gene lost 4 bases, with 15 bases spanning the gap. Here the CDR3 reads CASSQARRGIYGYTF. The DNA of the CDR3 is TGTGCCAGCAGCCAGGCCCGTAGAGGGATCTATGGCTACACCTTC. The entire variable domain, with the rest obtained from reference TRBV3-1 and TRBJ1-2, is as follows: DTAVSQTPKYLVTQMGNDKSIKCEQNLGHDTMYWYKQDSKKFLKIMFSYNNKELIINETVPNRFSPKSPDKAHLNLHINSLELGDSAVYFCASSQARRGIYGYTFGSGTRLTVV.

There are many counts of this clonotype. The CDR3 bases are TGTGCCAGCTCACCAGGGCCAACGGGAAGTTACAATGAGCAGTTCTTC. Translated: CASSPGPTGSYNEQFF. This chain uses TRBV18 with TRBJ2-1; TRBD2 might be the D (5 bases). Trimming stripped 2 bases from V and 4 bases from J, with 15 bases between. CDR1 and CDR2 (germline): KGHSH, LQKENI. CDR3 length: 16 amino acids. The whole variable domain, filled in from reference TRBV18 and TRBJ2-1, reads NAGVMQNPRHLVRRRGQEARLRCSPMKGHSHVYWYRQLPEEGLKFMVYLQKENIIDESGMPKERFSAEFPKEGPSILRIQQVVRGDSAAYFCASSPGPTGSYNEQFFGPGTRLTVL.

This clonotype was seen many times. This sequence joins TRBV5-5 and TRBJ1-1; D is possibly TRBD1 (5 bases). Per germline, CDR1 SGHKS and CDR2 YYEKEE (reference sequence). Trimming shortened V by 4 bases and J by 13 bases, and 23 bases separated the two germline ends. The CDR3 length is 14 residues. CDR3 region: CASSPTGGGAGDFF. The CDR3 nucleotides are TGTGCCAGCAGCCCCACCGGCGGGGGAGCCGGAGATTTCTTT.

This clonotype showed up many times. This rearrangement joins TRBV7-9 to TRBJ1-1; maybe TRBD1 (6 bases). CDR3 length: 16 residues. CDR1 and CDR2 from the germline V gene are SEHNR and FQNEAQ (reference sequence). V was clipped by 5 bases and J by 5 bases, with 21 bases between them. The CDR3 loop is CASSLDRAPKETEAFF. The CDR3 bases are TGTGCCAGCAGCCTGGACAGAGCCCCGAAAGAGACTGAAGCTTTCTTT.

This clonotype came up many times. The CDR3 region is CASSFAGAANEKLFF. DNA of the CDR3: TGTGCCAGCAGTTTTGCAGGGGCCGCGAATGAAAAACTGTTTTTT. The chain joins TRBV12-3 or TRBV12-4 to TRBJ1-4; a possible D gene is TRBD1 (6 bases). The CDR3 contains 15 residues. V was clipped by 3 bases and J by 5 bases, with 13 bases between them.

The chain employs TRBV29-1 and TRBJ2-3; either TRBD1 or TRBD2 may supply D (5 bases each). Germline V gene data show CDR1 as SQVTM and CDR2 as ANQGSEA. Trimming cost V 4 bases and J 0 bases, with 5 bases left between them. There are 12 residues in the CDR3. CDR3 sequence: CSVGDSTDTQYF. CDR3 sequence (DNA): TGCAGCGTTGGGGACAGCACAGATACGCAGTATTTT.

This clonotype was seen a handful of times. This sequence joins TRBV6-1 and TRBJ1-5; no firm D call. Germline assignment: CDR1 MNHNS and CDR2 SASEGT. CDR3 length: 12 residues. V was cut by 10 bases and J by 1 base, with 8 bases left in between. As DNA, the CDR3 is TGTGCCACCGCCCTCAGCAATCAGCCCCAGCATTTT. Translation gives CATALSNQPQHF.

The table lists this clonotype with many counts. The gene calls are TRBV5-6 and TRBJ2-5; D may correspond to TRBD1 or TRBD2 (5 bases each). This CDR3 has 15 residues. The germline gives CDR1 SGHDT, CDR2 YYEEEE. V was trimmed by 2 bases and J by 5 bases, leaving 16 bases between them. The CDR3 sequence: CASSFGETWGETQYF. CDR3 sequence (DNA): TGTGCCAGCAGCTTTGGGGAAACCTGGGGGGAGACCCAGTACTTC.

The table lists this clonotype with a few counts. The J gene is TRBJ1-2, the V gene TRBV12-3 or TRBV12-4; the D is unclear. V lost 10 bases and J 8 bases, leaving 14 bases between the germline ends. The CDR3 loop spans 11 amino acids. CDR3 loop: CANRKGLGYTF. The CDR3, as DNA: TGTGCCAACCGGAAAGGGTTGGGCTACACCTTC.

This clonotype was picked up a small number of times. The chain combines TRBV6-4 with TRBJ1-5; D not resolved. V shed 0 bases and J shed 9 bases, with 9 bases lying between them. Germline V gene lookup returns CDR1 MRHNA and CDR2 SNTAGT. CDR3 length: 13 residues. This CDR3 reads CASSDSHRGPQHF. The CDR3 DNA is TGTGCCAGCAGTGACTCTCACCGAGGGCCCCAGCATTTT.

This clonotype was seen only a few times. The V gene is TRBV20-1, the J gene TRBJ2-7; D possibly corresponds to TRBD1 (5 bases). Trimming cost V 5 bases and J 0 bases, with 17 bases left between them. Germline V CDR1 and CDR2: DFQATT, SNEGSKA (reference sequence). The CDR3 spans 15 residues. The CDR3 reads CSAHLTGSSSYEQYF. CDR3 DNA sequence: TGCAGTGCTCACCTTACAGGTTCTAGCTCCTACGAGCAGTACTTC.

This clonotype occurred many times. The chain joins TRBV7-6 to TRBJ2-7; D could derive from TRBD1 or TRBD2 (6 bases each). Trimming removed 5 bases at V and 2 bases at J, with 22 bases between. The CDR3 totals 17 residues. Germline loops: CDR1 SGHVS, CDR2 FNYEAQ. CDR3 loop: CASSRLVRGDIPYEQYF. The CDR3 nucleotides read TGTGCCAGCAGCCGCCTGGTAAGGGGGGACATCCCCTACGAGCAGTACTTC.

This clonotype was seen at least ten times. The chain joins TRBV6-1 to TRBJ1-1, with TRBD1 matching over 12 bases. The CDR3 runs 17 residues. Germline-derived CDR1 and CDR2 are MNHNS and SASEGT. The V gene end was trimmed by 7 bases and the J gene end by 2 bases; junction bases not matched to a gene: 11. CDR3 region: CASIRGGQGADNTEAFF. As DNA, the CDR3 is TGTGCCAGCATCCGCGGGGGACAGGGGGCGGACAACACTGAAGCTTTCTTT.

This clonotype was counted at least ten times. The chain has TRBV14 and TRBJ2-1, with D tentatively TRBD1 or TRBD2 (6 bases each). V was shortened by 3 bases and J by 3 bases, with 18 bases between the two germline ends. CDR1 SGHDN and CDR2 FVKESK come from the germline V gene. The CDR3 loop spans 17 amino acids. The CDR3 nucleotides read TGTGCCAGCAGCCAGGGGGGCGCCAGCGACCTCTACAATGAGCAGTTCTTC. This encodes CASSQGGASDLYNEQFF.

J is TRBJ2-7 and V is TRBV30, with D perhaps TRBD1 (5 bases). Germline CDR1 GTSNPN, CDR2 SVGIG (reference sequence). This CDR3 contains 15 residues. Deletions cut 3 bases from V and 2 bases from J, with 17 bases between. CDR3 sequence reads: CAWSLSGHTTYEQYF. Written as DNA, the CDR3 is TGTGCCTGGAGCCTCTCCGGACACACAACCTACGAGCAGTACTTC. The full variable domain, its missing parts supplied by reference TRBV30 and TRBJ2-7, is SQTIHQWPATLVQPVGSPLSLECTVEGTSNPNLYWYRQAAGRGLQLLFYSVGIGQISSEVPQNLSASRPQDRQFILSSKKLLLSDSGFYLCAWSLSGHTTYEQYFGPGTRLTVT.

Many counts were recorded for this clonotype. The rearrangement links TRBV9 to TRBJ2-2, with TRBD2 matching 15 bases. Germline V gene lookup returns CDR1 SGDLS and CDR2 YYNGEE. This CDR3 contains 18 residues. V shed 1 base, J shed 1 base, and the junction held 2 bases outside the gene matches. DNA of the CDR3: TGTGCCAGCAGCGTAATGGGACTAGCGGGAGGGAACACCGGGGAGCTGTTTTTT. Its protein product is CASSVMGLAGGNTGELFF.

The J gene is TRBJ1-1, the V gene TRBV11-2, with unresolved D. The CDR3 spans 14 residues. Trimming cost V 4 bases and J 4 bases, with 13 bases left between them. Germline values: CDR1 SGHAT, CDR2 FQNNGV. The CDR3: CASSSMPGGTEAFF. CDR3 DNA sequence: TGTGCCAGCAGCTCCATGCCAGGCGGCACTGAAGCTTTCTTT.

The sample holds many counts of this clonotype. The rearrangement links TRBV5-1 to TRBJ2-3, with D possibly TRBD1 on 6 matching bases. Deletions cut 7 bases from V and 5 bases from J, with 14 bases between. The CDR3 contains 13 residues. The germline CDR1 and CDR2 sequences are SGHRS and YFSETQ. The CDR3 DNA follows: TGCGCCAGCCGGTTTACAGGGAAAGATACGCAGTATTTT. As protein: CASRFTGKDTQYF.